The 8 T cell receptor beta chains given below trace back to one sample, sequenced in a study of yellow fever vaccine responses in identical twins. TCRdb fed the RT-PCR reads into MiXCR, producing one record per CDR3 protein. Of around 20,000 distinct CDR3 sequences listed, 60% to 70% are singletons. Sequencing used T cells from blood (PBMCs), unsorted or a sorted subset (not recorded which), obtained before or after yellow fever vaccination (not recorded which). These receptors were obtained from a woman younger than 30 who received the yellow fever vaccine.

The chain combines TRBV6-1 with TRBJ2-2; 7 nucleotides align to TRBD1. Per the germline V gene, CDR1 is MNHNS and CDR2 is SASEGT. Unmatched junction bases numbered 5, after V lost 6 bases and J lost 4 bases. The CDR3 is 14 amino acids. CDR3 nucleotide sequence: TGTGCCAGCAGGCAAGGGACAGCCACCGGGGAGCTGTTTTTT. It is translated as CASRQGTATGELFF.

A few counts support this clonotype. V gene TRBV5-5 combines with J gene TRBJ1-2; 9 positions agree with TRBD1. Germline trimming cut 4 bases from V and 4 bases from J; bases unmatched to any gene: 11. Germline CDR1 is SGHKS and CDR2 is YYEKEE (reference sequence). The CDR3 is 16 amino acids. The DNA for the CDR3 is TGTGCCAGCAGCACGAGATTTACAGGGGGCCGCTATGGCTACACCTTC. Residues: CASSTRFTGGRYGYTF.

This clonotype occurred a few times. The chain employs TRBV2 and TRBJ2-1; 10 nucleotides line up with TRBD2. J gave up 5 bases and V 7 bases, and 5 bases lay outside the gene matches. The CDR3 spans 14 residues. Germline V gene lookup returns CDR1 SNHLY and CDR2 FYNNEI. This CDR3 is CASKREGLNNEQFF. CDR3 DNA sequence: TGTGCCAGCAAGCGGGAGGGCCTCAACAATGAGCAGTTCTTC.

V usage is TRBV11-1 and J usage is TRBJ2-7; D uncertain. The V gene lost 2 bases and the J gene lost 3 bases, with 8 bases spanning the gap. CDR1 and CDR2 from the germline V gene are SGHAT and FQDESV (reference sequence). This CDR3 spans 13 amino acids. CDR3 residues: CASSLRGNYEQYF. CDR3 nucleotide sequence: TGTGCCAGCAGCTTACGCGGAAACTACGAGCAGTACTTC.

The V and J genes are TRBV28 and TRBJ1-6, with D uncertain. The V end was cut by 4 bases, the J end by 10 bases, with 11 bases between. Germline CDR1 and CDR2: MDHEN and SYDVKM. The CDR3 sequence is 13 residues long. The CDR3 nucleotides are TGTGCCAGCAGTTCTGACATCTCCTCACCCCTCCACTTT. Its translation is CASSSDISSPLHF.

The chain couples TRBV6-5 to TRBJ2-5; maybe TRBD1 (6 bases). Germline assignment: CDR1 MNHEY and CDR2 SVGAGI. With 0 bases removed from V and 5 bases from J, the gap between germline ends came to 13 bases. The CDR3 runs 15 residues. CDR3 sequence reads: CASSYSGRGLETQYF. CDR3 coding DNA: TGTGCCAGCAGTTACTCCGGCAGGGGATTGGAGACCCAGTACTTC.

This clonotype was seen only a few times. The chain is built from TRBV29-1 and TRBJ2-7; 7 bases are shared with TRBD2. CDR1 and CDR2 (germline): SQVTM, ANQGSEA. V shed 4 bases, J shed 2 bases, and the junction held 5 bases outside the gene matches. There are 13 residues in the CDR3. The CDR3 DNA sequence: TGCAGCGTTGTCCTAGCGGAGCCCTACGAGCAGTACTTC. The encoded protein is CSVVLAEPYEQYF.

This clonotype occurred a few times. The gene calls are TRBV18 and TRBJ2-1; D unresolved. The CDR3 spans 13 residues. Germline CDR1 KGHSH, CDR2 LQKENI. V lost 1 base, J lost 5 bases, and 6 bases lay in between. The CDR3 reads CASSPRRNNEQFF. Written as DNA, the CDR3 is TGTGCCAGCTCACCACGGCGGAACAATGAGCAGTTCTTC.